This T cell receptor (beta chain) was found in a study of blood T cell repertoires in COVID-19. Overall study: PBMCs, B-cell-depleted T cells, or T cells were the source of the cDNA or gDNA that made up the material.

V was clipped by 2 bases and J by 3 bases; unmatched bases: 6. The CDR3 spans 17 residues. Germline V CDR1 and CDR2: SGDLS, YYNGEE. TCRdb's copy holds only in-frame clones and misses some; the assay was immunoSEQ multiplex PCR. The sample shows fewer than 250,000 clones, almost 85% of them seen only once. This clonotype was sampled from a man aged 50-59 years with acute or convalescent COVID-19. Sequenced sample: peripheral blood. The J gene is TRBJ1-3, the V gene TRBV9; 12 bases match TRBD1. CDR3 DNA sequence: TGTGCCAGCAGCGTTAGGGGGACAGGGGGCTTTGGAAACACCATATATTTT. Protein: CASSVRGTGGFGNTIYF.